This T cell receptor beta chain was observed in a study of regulatory T cells in long-lasting Graves disease. Documented time point: persistent/refractory GD, antithyroid drugs over 5 years with positive TRAb. The TCR library was made from RNA that had been extracted from PBMCs in TRIzol. This CDR3 region has 14 residues. Germline V gives CDR1 SGHRS, CDR2 YFSETQ. The V end was cut by 0 bases, the J end by 2 bases, with 8 bases between. Study results and limitations: Study of thyroid tissue was not done, with only peripheral blood studied. TRBV28 was favored in persistent disease, as were TRBJ1-2 and TRBJ2-5.

This clonotype occurred a few times. What it binds is not known. The TCR beta library used iRepertoire HTBI primers with Arm-PCR amplification of CDR3. TCRdb re-derived calls from the multiplex PCR reads in MiXCR, one entry per CDR3 protein. The table records fewer than 550,000 distinct CDR3 sequences, around a fifth of them present only once. The J gene is TRBJ1-2, the V gene TRBV5-1, with a tentative D call TRBD1 (5 bases). Sequencing used peripheral blood mononuclear cells (PBMCs), obtained when the disease was refractory, from a patient treated with antithyroid drugs. This TCR came from a female donor with Graves disease. Here the CDR3 reads CASSLVRQNYGYTF. In DNA form, the CDR3 reads TGCGCCAGCAGCTTGGTGAGACAGAACTATGGCTACACCTTC. Looking up the rest from reference TRBV5-1 and TRBJ1-2 gives the full variable domain: KAGVTQTPRYLIKTRGQQVTLSCSPISGHRSVSWYQQTPGQGLQFLFEYFSETQRNKGNFPGRFSGRQFSNSRSEMNVSTLELGDSALYLCASSLVRQNYGYTFGSGTRLTVV.